This entry features one T cell receptor (beta chain) sequence. The data belong to a study of cytomegalovirus exposure and HLA in healthy donors. 60 Vbeta and 13 Jbeta primers were used in PCR. TCRdb's table, derived via immunoSEQ multiplex PCR, lists solely in-frame clones and lacks some. Here the sample spans about 120,000 clones, around four fifths being singletons. V dropped 8 bases and J dropped 0; count of bases not matched to a gene: 4. The germline CDR1 and CDR2 sequences are LNHDA and SQIVND (reference sequence). The CDR3 is 14 amino acids. The chain uses TRBV19 and TRBJ1-1; 9 bases align to TRBD1. Material: PBMCs. The TCR was taken from a man younger than 35 in good health and CMV-seropositive. CDR3 DNA: TGTGCCAGTGACAGGGGGGGGATGAACACTGAAGCTTTCTTT. It is translated as CASDRGGMNTEAFF.